This TCR beta chain was obtained from a study of blood T cell repertoires in COVID-19. About the study: Recovery meant two consecutive negative NP/OP PCR tests, professional clearance, or resolved symptoms. T cells, B-cell-depleted T cells, or PBMCs provided the cDNA or gDNA that served as material.

Enrollees, about 18 to 89 years old, lived in fewer than 25 US areas. TCRdb keeps only in-frame clones here, not all; method: immunoSEQ multiplex PCR. The sample shows roughly 210,000 clones, about nine tenths of them seen only once. CDR1 is MNHEY and CDR2 is SMNVEV in the germline V gene (reference sequence). V was pared by 3 bases and J by 7 bases, with 2 bases of the junction left unmatched. This CDR3 spans 13 amino acids. The V and J genes are TRBV27 and TRBJ1-2; TRBD1 matches at 10 bases. The sample comprised PBMCs or T cells enriched from blood (not recorded which). The receptor's source is a man younger than 45 in a cohort exposed to, infected with or recovered from COVID-19 (not recorded which). Here the CDR3 reads CASSFGQGGGYTF. CDR3 DNA sequence: TGTGCCAGCAGTTTCGGACAGGGGGGTGGCTACACCTTC.